The sequence of this T cell receptor beta chain was determined in a study of blood T cell repertoires in COVID-19. In the study overall: Material from acute and convalescent COVID-19 was sourced from the United States, Italy and Spain. PBMCs, B-cell-depleted T cells, or T cells were the source of the cDNA or gDNA that made up the material.

The germline gives CDR1 SGHRS, CDR2 YFSETQ. The CDR3 totals 15 residues. The ends lost 4 bases at V and 1 base at J; junction bases unmatched: 7. As processed by the authors: Quantification of nucleated cells was approximated via reference gene primer amplification. Profiled with immunoSEQ multiplex PCR; TCRdb holds only in-frame clones, not every one. V and J calls and clone size are copied from that table; D and trimming were computed from the DNA. The sample lists around 130,000 clones, roughly 80% occurring once. The sample holds a few counts of this clone. The specimen was peripheral blood. The TCR comes from a woman of 80 years or more with acute or convalescent COVID-19. The rearrangement links TRBV5-1 to TRBJ2-7; 8 bases match TRBD1. For the CDR3, the DNA is TGCGCCAGCAGCGCCGGACAGGGTATTTCCTACGAGCAGTACTTC. Translated, it gives CASSAGQGISYEQYF.